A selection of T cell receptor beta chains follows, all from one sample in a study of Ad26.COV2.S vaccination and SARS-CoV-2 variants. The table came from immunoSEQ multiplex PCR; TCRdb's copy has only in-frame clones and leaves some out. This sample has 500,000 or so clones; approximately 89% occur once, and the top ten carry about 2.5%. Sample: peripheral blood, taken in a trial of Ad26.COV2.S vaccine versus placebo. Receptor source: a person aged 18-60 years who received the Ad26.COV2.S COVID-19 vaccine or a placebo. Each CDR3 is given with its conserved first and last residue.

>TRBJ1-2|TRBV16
CASSQSTGSYGYTF
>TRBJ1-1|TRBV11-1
CASSLEVANTEAFF
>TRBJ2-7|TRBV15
CATSRALGQGLYEQYF
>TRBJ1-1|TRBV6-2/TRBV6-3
CASSYPQSTEAFF
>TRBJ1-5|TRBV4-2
CASSQDEGREGPQHF
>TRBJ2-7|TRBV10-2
CASTGLAGGTYEQYF
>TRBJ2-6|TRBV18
CATHESGANVLTF
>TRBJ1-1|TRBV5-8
CASSQSGEPNTEAFF
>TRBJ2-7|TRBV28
CASSPVPYEQYF
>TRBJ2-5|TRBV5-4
CASSLGGGQGETQYF
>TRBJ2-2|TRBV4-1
CASSQGAGLANTGELFF
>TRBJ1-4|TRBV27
CASRLGGTGRGEKLFF
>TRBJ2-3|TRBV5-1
CASSLAYQGYTDTQYF
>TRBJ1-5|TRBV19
CASSKRTDSNQPQHF
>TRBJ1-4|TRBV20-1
CSASSRVNEKLFF
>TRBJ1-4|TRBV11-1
CASSPGQHNEKLFF
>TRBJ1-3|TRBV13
CASSLGQGDSGNTIYF
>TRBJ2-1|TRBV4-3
CASSQALADEQFF
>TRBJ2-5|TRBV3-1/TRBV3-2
CASSQEKGPSETQYF
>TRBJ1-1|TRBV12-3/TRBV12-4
CASSSELNTEAFF
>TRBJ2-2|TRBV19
CASSMGTGETGELFF
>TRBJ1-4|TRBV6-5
CASSYLTGGRGEKLFF
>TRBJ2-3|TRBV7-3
CASSPKTGDTQYF
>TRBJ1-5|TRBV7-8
CASSSTTGGDQPQHF
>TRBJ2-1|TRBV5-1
CASSLVGDEQFF
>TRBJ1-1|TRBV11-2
CASSKTGTSFEAFF
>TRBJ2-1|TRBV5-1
CASSQGTGGLGEQFF
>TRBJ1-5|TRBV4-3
CASSQDHVRVSQPQHF
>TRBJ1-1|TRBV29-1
CSVGHLMNTEAFF